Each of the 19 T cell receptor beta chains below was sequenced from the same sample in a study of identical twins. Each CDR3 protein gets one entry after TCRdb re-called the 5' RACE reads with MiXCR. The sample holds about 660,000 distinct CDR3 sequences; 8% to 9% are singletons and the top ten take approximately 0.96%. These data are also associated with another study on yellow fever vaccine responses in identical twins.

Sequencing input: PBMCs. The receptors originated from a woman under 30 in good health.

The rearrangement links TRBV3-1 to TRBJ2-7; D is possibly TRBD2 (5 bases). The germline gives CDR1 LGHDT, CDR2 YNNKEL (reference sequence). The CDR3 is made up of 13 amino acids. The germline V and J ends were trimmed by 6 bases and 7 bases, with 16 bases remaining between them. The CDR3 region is CASRPAGFGEQYF. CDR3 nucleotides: TGTGCCAGCAGACCTGCGGGCTTTGGGGAGCAGTACTTC.

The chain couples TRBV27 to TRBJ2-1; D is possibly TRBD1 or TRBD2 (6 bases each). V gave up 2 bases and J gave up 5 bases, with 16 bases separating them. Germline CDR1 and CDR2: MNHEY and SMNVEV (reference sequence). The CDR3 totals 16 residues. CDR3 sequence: CASSLDSRRGDNEQFF. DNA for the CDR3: TGTGCCAGCAGTTTAGACAGTCGGAGGGGGGACAATGAGCAGTTCTTC.

The DNA of the CDR3 is TGCGCCAGCAGCTACGGGACACAACGCTCCTACGAGCAGTACTTC. The encoded protein is CASSYGTQRSYEQYF. The chain combines TRBV5-1 with TRBJ2-7, with D possibly TRBD1 on 6 matching bases. V was pared by 3 bases and J by 0 bases, with 13 bases between. CDR1 and CDR2 (germline): SGHRS, YFSETQ. CDR3 length: 15 residues.

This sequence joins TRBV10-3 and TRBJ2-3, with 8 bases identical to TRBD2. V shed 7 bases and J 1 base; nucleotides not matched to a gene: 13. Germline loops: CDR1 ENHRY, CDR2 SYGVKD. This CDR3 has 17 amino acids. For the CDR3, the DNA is TGTGCCATCACCTCCGGAGAGCGGGGGCCGGGCACAGATACGCAGTATTTT. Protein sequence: CAITSGERGPGTDTQYF.

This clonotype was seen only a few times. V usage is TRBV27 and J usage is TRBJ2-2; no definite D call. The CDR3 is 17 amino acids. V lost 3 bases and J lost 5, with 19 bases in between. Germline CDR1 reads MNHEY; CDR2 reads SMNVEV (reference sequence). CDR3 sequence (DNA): TGTGCCAGCAGTTTCCCCACGGCTGCTGGGGAAACCGGGGAGCTGTTTTTT. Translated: CASSFPTAAGETGELFF.

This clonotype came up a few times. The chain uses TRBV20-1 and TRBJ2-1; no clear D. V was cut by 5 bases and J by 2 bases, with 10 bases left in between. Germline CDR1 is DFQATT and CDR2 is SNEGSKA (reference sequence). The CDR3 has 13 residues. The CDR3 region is CSARWETYNEQFF. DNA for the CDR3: TGCAGTGCTCGATGGGAAACCTACAATGAGCAGTTCTTC.

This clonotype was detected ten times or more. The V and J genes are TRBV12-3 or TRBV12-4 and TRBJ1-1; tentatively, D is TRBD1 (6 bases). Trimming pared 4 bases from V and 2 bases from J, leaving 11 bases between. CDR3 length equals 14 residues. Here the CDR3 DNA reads TGTGCCAGCAGTTATCTACAGGGAAACACTGAAGCTTTCTTT. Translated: CASSYLQGNTEAFF.

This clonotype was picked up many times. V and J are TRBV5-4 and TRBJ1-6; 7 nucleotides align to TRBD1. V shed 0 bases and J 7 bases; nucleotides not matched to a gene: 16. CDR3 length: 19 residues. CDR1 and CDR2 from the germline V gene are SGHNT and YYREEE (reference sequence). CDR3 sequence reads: CASSLELRTGRIGNSPLHF. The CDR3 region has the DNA TGTGCCAGCAGCTTGGAGCTCCGGACAGGAAGGATCGGGAATTCACCCCTCCACTTT. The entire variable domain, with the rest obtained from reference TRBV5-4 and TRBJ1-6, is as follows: ETGVTQSPTHLIKTRGQQVTLRCSSQSGHNTVSWYQQALGQGPQFIFQYYREEENGRGNFPPRFSGLQFPNYSSELNVNALELDDSALYLCASSLELRTGRIGNSPLHFGNGTRLTVT.

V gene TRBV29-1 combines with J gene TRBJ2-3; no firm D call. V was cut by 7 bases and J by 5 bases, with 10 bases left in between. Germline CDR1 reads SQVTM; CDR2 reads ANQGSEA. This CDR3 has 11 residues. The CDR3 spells CSGRLGDTQYF. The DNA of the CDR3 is TGCAGCGGTAGGCTAGGAGATACGCAGTATTTT.

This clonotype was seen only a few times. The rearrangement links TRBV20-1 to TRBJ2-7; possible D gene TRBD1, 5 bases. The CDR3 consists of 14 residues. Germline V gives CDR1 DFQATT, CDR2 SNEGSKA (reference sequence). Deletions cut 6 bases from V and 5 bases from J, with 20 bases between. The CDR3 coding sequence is TGCAGTGCGGATCGGGCAGGGTCGGGCCACGAGCAGTACTTC. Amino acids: CSADRAGSGHEQYF.

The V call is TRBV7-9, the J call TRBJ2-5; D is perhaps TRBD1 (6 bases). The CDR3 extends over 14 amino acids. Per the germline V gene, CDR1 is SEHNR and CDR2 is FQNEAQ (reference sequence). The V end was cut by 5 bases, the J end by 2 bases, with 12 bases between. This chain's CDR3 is CASSLDRIQETQYF. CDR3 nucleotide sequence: TGTGCCAGCAGCCTCGACAGGATACAAGAGACCCAGTACTTC.

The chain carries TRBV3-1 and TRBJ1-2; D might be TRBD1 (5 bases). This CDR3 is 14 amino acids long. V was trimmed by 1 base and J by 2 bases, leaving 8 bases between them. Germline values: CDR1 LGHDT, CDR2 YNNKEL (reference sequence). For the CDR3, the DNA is TGTGCCAGCAGCCAAGTATGGGGCAACTATGGCTACACCTTC. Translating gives CASSQVWGNYGYTF.

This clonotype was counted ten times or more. CDR3 coding DNA: TGTGCCAGCAGGAGTGCAGGCGGGGTGGCCACAGATACGCAGTATTTT. It translates to CASRSAGGVATDTQYF. J is TRBJ2-3 and V is TRBV7-9; maybe TRBD2 (6 bases). The CDR3 totals 16 residues. Trimming shortened V by 6 bases and J by 2 bases, and 18 bases separated the two germline ends. Germline CDR1 is SEHNR and CDR2 is FQNEAQ (reference sequence).

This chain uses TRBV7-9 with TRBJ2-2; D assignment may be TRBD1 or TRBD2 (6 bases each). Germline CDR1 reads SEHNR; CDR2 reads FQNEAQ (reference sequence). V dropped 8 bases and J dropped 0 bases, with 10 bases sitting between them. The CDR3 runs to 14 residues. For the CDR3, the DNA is TGTGCCAGCGGCGGGGACACGAACACCGGGGAGCTGTTTTTT. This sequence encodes CASGGDTNTGELFF.

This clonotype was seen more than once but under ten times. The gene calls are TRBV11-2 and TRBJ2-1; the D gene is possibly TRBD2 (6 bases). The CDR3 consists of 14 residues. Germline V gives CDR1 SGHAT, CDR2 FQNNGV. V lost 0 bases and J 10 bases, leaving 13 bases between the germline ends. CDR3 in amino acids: CASSLDPQLAEQFF. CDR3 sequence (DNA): TGTGCCAGCAGCTTAGATCCTCAGCTAGCGGAGCAGTTCTTC.

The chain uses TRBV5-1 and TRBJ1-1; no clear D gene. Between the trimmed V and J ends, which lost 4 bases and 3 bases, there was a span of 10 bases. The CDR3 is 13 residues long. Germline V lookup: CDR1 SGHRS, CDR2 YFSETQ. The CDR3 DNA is TGCGCCAGCAGCATTAACGGGGACACTGAAGCTTTCTTT. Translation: CASSINGDTEAFF. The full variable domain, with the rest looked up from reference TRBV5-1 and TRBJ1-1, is KAGVTQTPRYLIKTRGQQVTLSCSPISGHRSVSWYQQTPGQGLQFLFEYFSETQRNKGNFPGRFSGRQFSNSRSEMNVSTLELGDSALYLCASSINGDTEAFFGQGTRLTVV.

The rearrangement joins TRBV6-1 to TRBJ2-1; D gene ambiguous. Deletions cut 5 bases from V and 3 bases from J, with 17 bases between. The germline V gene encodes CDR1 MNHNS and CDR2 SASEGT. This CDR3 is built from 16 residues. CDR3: CASSSLTVSGYNEQFF. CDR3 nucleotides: TGTGCCAGCAGTAGTTTAACAGTATCAGGCTACAATGAGCAGTTCTTC.

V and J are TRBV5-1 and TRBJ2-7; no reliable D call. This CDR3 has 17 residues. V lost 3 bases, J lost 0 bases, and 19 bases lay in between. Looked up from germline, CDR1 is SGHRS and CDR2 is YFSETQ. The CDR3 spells CASSSMGYGMSSYEQYF. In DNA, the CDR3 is TGCGCCAGCAGCTCCATGGGGTATGGCATGAGCTCCTACGAGCAGTACTTC.

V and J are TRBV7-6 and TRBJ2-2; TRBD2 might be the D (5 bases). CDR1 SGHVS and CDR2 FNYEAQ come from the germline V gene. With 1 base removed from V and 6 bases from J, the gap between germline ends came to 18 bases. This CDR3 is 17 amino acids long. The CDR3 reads CASSLVMAEEVAGELFF. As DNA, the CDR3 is TGTGCCAGCAGCTTAGTAATGGCGGAGGAGGTGGCCGGGGAGCTGTTTTTT.